The present T cell receptor beta chain was sequenced within a study of shared clonotypes between healthy human individuals. About the research overall: The study enrolled a couple of women and three men aged 18 to 49. Overall study results and limits: The naive CD4 repertoires of a handful of donors were compared, and around 5% of clonotypes were shared.

The donors were adults (healthy and HIV-negative) with no recent acute infections or vaccinations. Using immunoSEQ multiplex PCR, the repertoire was profiled, and TCRdb retains in-frame clones only, with some absent. The sample yields about 1 million clones, around 76% seen once. Only one count was recorded for this clone. Its antigen is not identified. The sequenced material came from memory CD4+ T cells sorted from blood. Subset noted: CD45RA-negative fraction. The clonotype originates from a man between 18 and 29 years old in good health.

CDR3: CASSLALNAYNEQFF. For the CDR3, the DNA is TGCGCCAGCAGCTTGGCCCTGAACGCCTACAATGAGCAGTTCTTC. This chain links TRBV5-1 with TRBJ2-1, with D unresolved. CDR3 length equals 15 residues. Germline CDR1 SGHRS, CDR2 YFSETQ. Between the trimmed V and J ends, which lost 0 bases and 2 bases, there was a span of 9 bases.